This TCR beta chain appears in the sequencing data of a study of blood T cell repertoires in COVID-19. Study overall: COVID-19 samples collected from the United States, Italy and Spain covered acute and convalescent phases. T cells, B-cell-depleted T cells, or PBMCs supplied cDNA or gDNA.

Germline V CDR1 and CDR2: SEHNR, FQNEAQ (reference sequence). The CDR3 is 15 residues long. Between the trimmed V and J ends, which lost 6 bases and 1 base, there was a span of 16 bases. In the original analysis: Researchers report that nucleated cell counts were estimated from reference gene primer amplification. Sequenced by immunoSEQ multiplex PCR; TCRdb stores in-frame clones only, minus some. V and J calls and clone size are those listed in that table; D and trimming were worked out from the DNA. The sample has about 270,000 clones, roughly 87% seen once. This clone came up a few times. The sequencing sample was made of peripheral blood. V and J are TRBV7-9 and TRBJ2-7, with D perhaps matching TRBD2 (6 bases). The clonotype originates from a human donor in a cohort sampled during active COVID-19. This chain's CDR3 is CASSRGEARSYEQYF. As DNA, the CDR3 is TGTGCCAGCAGTCGTGGGGAGGCCAGGTCCTACGAGCAGTACTTC.